This entry concerns a single T cell receptor beta chain. Its cognate antigen is unknown. PCR involved 60 Vbeta and 13 Jbeta primers. Some clones are missing from TCRdb's copy, which holds only in-frame ones; the method was immunoSEQ multiplex PCR. The top ten hold approximately 3% of the sample, which has fewer than 200,000 clones, about 65% seen once. Germline V gene data show CDR1 as MGHRA and CDR2 as YSYEKL. CDR3 size: 17 residues. With V trimmed by 4 bases and J by 7 bases, 13 bases remained unmatched. The sample comes from a study of cytomegalovirus exposure and HLA in healthy donors. Broader study findings: High sensitivity and specificity were reportedly achieved when the classifier diagnosed cytomegalovirus status. TCR association rates varied by HLA locus in a later analysis, with DRB1 highest and HLA-C lowest.

Sequenced: PBMCs. The TCR sequence derives from a woman in her thirties in good health and CMV-seronegative. The chain is built from TRBV4-1 and TRBJ1-1; 12 bases fit TRBD1. The CDR3 bases are TGCGCCAGCAGCCGACATACCTCGGGACAGGGGGCAAGTGAAGCTTTCTTT. It yields the protein CASSRHTSGQGASEAFF.